The rows below give T cell receptor beta chains drawn from one sample of a study of T cell repertoires in cytomegalovirus infection. The antigens of these receptors remain unknown. In TCRdb, the reads were re-called with MiXCR into one record per CDR3 protein. The profile shows about 570,000 distinct CDR3 sequences, 35% to 50% of them singletons. The sequencing here drew on cultured PBMCs, taken from culture after CMV antigen stimulation. All receptors derive from a human donor in good health (CMV status not recorded). Some clones in this sample may be carry-over from other donors' samples. The CDR3 runs from the conserved cysteine through the conserved F or W. The order of the fields is V gene, D gene, clone size, CDR3 length, J gene, CDR3 protein, CDR3 DNA. A D gene is named only where the DNA matches it firmly. Rows may omit the clone size; those that give it use once, few, many or a size class.

>TRBV24-1|-|-|13|TRBJ1-1
CATWGHRNTEAFF
TGTGCCACCTGGGGACATAGGAACACTGAAGCTTTCTTT
>TRBV27|TRBD1|-|16|TRBJ1-5
CASSSLTGASNQPQHF
TGTGCCAGCAGTTCCTTGACAGGGGCGAGCAATCAGCCCCAGCATTTT
>TRBV7-9|-|-|13|TRBJ2-7
CASRGTAPGEQYF
TGTGCCAGCCGCGGGACTGCCCCTGGCGAGCAGTACTTC
>TRBV7-6|-|few|16|TRBJ1-6
CASSPGPPMIRSPLHF
TGTGCCAGCAGCCCCGGACCCCCGATGATTAGGTCACCCCTCCACTTT
>TRBV5-6|TRBD2|-|13|TRBJ2-1
CASSLWGGGRAFF
TGTGCCAGCAGCTTGTGGGGGGGTGGGCGGGCGTTCTTC
>TRBV11-2|-|few|13|TRBJ2-2
CASSAATTGELFF
TGTGCCAGCAGCGCCGCAACAACCGGGGAGCTGTTTTTT
>TRBV11-2|-|-|15|TRBJ1-3
CASSLDRGFGNTIYF
TGTGCCAGCAGCTTAGACCGCGGCTTCGGAAACACCATATATTTT
>TRBV6-6|-|-|14|TRBJ1-1
CASSGERGSTEAFF
TGTGCCAGCAGTGGAGAACGCGGGAGCACTGAAGCTTTCTTT
>TRBV6-8|-|-|13|TRBJ2-7
CASRKGNRQEQYF
TGTGCCAGCAGAAAGGGGAACAGGCAAGAGCAGTACTTC
>TRBV7-6|-|few|14|TRBJ1-1
CASSDGHANTEAFF
TGTGCCAGCAGCGACGGACACGCGAACACTGAAGCTTTCTTT
>TRBV6-1|-|-|16|TRBJ1-4
CASSPTDEATNEKLFF
TGTGCCAGCAGCCCCACCGATGAGGCAACTAATGAAAAACTGTTTTTT
>TRBV5-4|-|-|17|TRBJ2-1
CASSLKLLAASYNEQFF
TGTGCCAGCAGCTTGAAACTGCTGGCGGCCTCCTACAATGAGCAGTTCTTC
>TRBV15|-|-|16|TRBJ2-7
CATSRVGRPSSYEQYF
TGTGCCACCAGCAGAGTAGGACGCCCGAGCTCCTACGAGCAGTACTTC
>TRBV6-1|-|-|15|TRBJ2-7
CASSLRGDSNYEQYF
TGTGCCAGCAGTCTTCGGGGGGACAGCAACTACGAGCAGTACTTC
>TRBV12-3/TRBV12-4|TRBD1|-|15|TRBJ2-3
CASSLWDRVGDTQYF
TGTGCCAGCAGTTTGTGGGACAGGGTAGGAGATACGCAGTATTTT
>TRBV11-2|-|-|12|TRBJ2-7
CASSFLYYEQYF
TGTGCCAGCAGCTTTTTGTACTACGAGCAGTACTTC
>TRBV12-5|-|-|12|TRBJ2-1
CASGSSSGEQFF
TGTGCTAGTGGATCTAGCAGTGGTGAGCAGTTCTTC
>TRBV6-1|-|few|12|TRBJ2-1
CASSDWTDEQFF
TGTGCCAGCAGTGACTGGACAGATGAGCAGTTCTTC
>TRBV6-5|-|few|21|TRBJ2-1
CASSYSTVTWRLPSSYNEQFF
TGTGCCAGCAGTTACTCGACAGTCACCTGGCGACTACCAAGCTCCTACAATGAGCAGTTCTTC
>TRBV19|-|-|13|TRBJ2-1
CASSIDVGSEQFF
TGTGCCAGTAGTATAGATGTGGGATCTGAGCAGTTCTTC
>TRBV6-1|-|-|15|TRBJ2-2
CASSEANRDPGELFF
TGTGCCAGCAGTGAAGCTAACAGGGACCCCGGGGAGCTGTTTTTT
>TRBV6-8|-|-|15|TRBJ2-1
CASKYMGGPYNEQFF
TGTGCCAGCAAATATATGGGGGGGCCCTACAATGAGCAGTTCTTC
>TRBV12-3/TRBV12-4|TRBD1|-|11|TRBJ1-1
CAIKQGPGAFF
TGTGCCATTAAACAGGGGCCTGGGGCTTTCTTT
>TRBV19|-|few|16|TRBJ2-4
CASSIGGTVLGNIQYF
TGTGCCAGTAGTATCGGGGGGACAGTTCTCGGAAACATTCAGTACTTC
>TRBV7-2|TRBD2|few|17|TRBJ2-1
CASSRRLAGGLHNEQFF
TGTGCCAGCAGCCGAAGACTAGCGGGAGGTCTCCACAATGAGCAGTTCTTC
>TRBV7-8|TRBD1|-|13|TRBJ1-2
CASSQDRAYGYTF
TGTGCCAGCAGCCAAGACAGGGCCTATGGCTACACCTTC
>TRBV15|TRBD1|-|16|TRBJ2-7
CATSRARQGGYYEQYF
TGTGCCACCAGCAGAGCAAGACAGGGGGGCTACTACGAGCAGTACTTC
>TRBV20-1|-|few|13|TRBJ2-3
CSARTVFTDTQYF
TGCAGTGCTAGGACAGTTTTCACAGATACGCAGTATTTT
>TRBV11-1|TRBD1|few|15|TRBJ1-6
CASSYFTGGNSPLHF
TGTGCCAGCAGCTATTTCACAGGGGGCAATTCACCCCTCCACTTT
>TRBV6-5|-|-|9|TRBJ1-1
CASSTVSSF
TGTGCCAGCAGTACGGTTTCGTCCTTT
>TRBV11-1|-|few|15|TRBJ2-3
CASSPRRGRTDTQYF
TGTGCCAGCAGCCCTCGAAGGGGCCGCACAGATACGCAGTATTTT
>TRBV6-2/TRBV6-3|-|-|11|TRBJ2-1
CAGDWGDEQFF
TGTGCCGGGGATTGGGGAGACGAGCAGTTCTTC
>TRBV7-8|TRBD2|-|15|TRBJ2-3
CASSLASGGRDTQYF
TGTGCCAGCAGCTTAGCTAGCGGGGGGAGGGATACGCAGTATTTT
>TRBV4-3|-|few|19|TRBJ2-2
CASSQEGSLSRKNTGELFF
TGCGCCAGCAGCCAAGAAGGAAGCCTCTCTCGTAAGAACACCGGGGAGCTGTTTTTT
>TRBV5-6|-|few|17|TRBJ2-2
CASSFITPSDLTGELFF
TGTGCCAGCAGCTTCATCACCCCCTCGGACCTCACCGGGGAGCTGTTTTTT
>TRBV4-1|TRBD1|-|15|TRBJ2-7
CASSQFDRGFYEQYF
TGCGCCAGCAGCCAATTCGACAGGGGTTTCTACGAGCAGTACTTC
>TRBV7-4|-|many|19|TRBJ2-1
CASSLSFSYPLYSYNEQFF
TGTGCCAGCAGCTTAAGTTTTAGCTACCCACTCTACTCCTACAATGAGCAGTTCTTC
>TRBV27|TRBD2|-|15|TRBJ2-2
CASRRTSGNTGELFF
TGTGCCAGCAGGCGGACTAGCGGGAACACCGGGGAGCTGTTTTTT
>TRBV7-2|-|-|17|TRBJ2-4
CASSPRAPTIPPNIQYF
TGTGCCAGCAGCCCCAGGGCCCCCACTATCCCTCCGAACATTCAGTACTTC
>TRBV12-3/TRBV12-4|-|few|14|TRBJ1-2
CASKLGRTRGGYTF
TGTGCCAGCAAGCTGGGCAGGACCCGTGGTGGCTACACCTTC
>TRBV7-9|-|few|15|TRBJ1-5
CASSLGEGVYQPQHF
TGTGCCAGCAGCTTAGGCGAAGGGGTCTATCAGCCCCAGCATTTT
>TRBV4-1|-|few|16|TRBJ2-1
CASSQEPPVFYNEQFF
TGCGCCAGCAGCCAAGAACCACCGGTTTTCTACAATGAGCAGTTCTTC
>TRBV12-3/TRBV12-4|-|few|11|TRBJ2-3
CASGLTDTQYF
TGTGCCAGCGGACTCACAGATACGCAGTATTTT
>TRBV7-2|-|-|15|TRBJ2-7
CASTPGSLPTYEQYF
TGTGCCAGCACCCCCGGCAGCCTTCCTACCTACGAGCAGTACTTC
>TRBV11-2|-|-|13|TRBJ1-1
CASSWRGYTEAFF
TGTGCCAGCAGCTGGCGAGGGTACACTGAAGCTTTCTTT
>TRBV7-2|-|many|14|TRBJ1-1
CASSLKGGGTEAFF
TGTGCCAGCAGCTTAAAGGGGGGAGGCACTGAAGCTTTCTTT
>TRBV12-3/TRBV12-4|-|-|14|TRBJ1-6
CASSLGPGRSPLHF
TGTGCCAGCAGTTTAGGCCCAGGACGGTCACCCCTCCACTTT
>TRBV12-3/TRBV12-4|-|-|14|TRBJ2-1
CASSLALSYNEQFF
TGTGCCAGCAGTTTAGCCCTCTCCTACAATGAGCAGTTCTTC
>TRBV12-3/TRBV12-4|-|-|12|TRBJ1-1
CASSPGVTEAFF
TGTGCCAGCAGCCCGGGGGTTACTGAAGCTTTCTTT
>TRBV12-3/TRBV12-4|TRBD2|-|16|TRBJ2-7
CASSLGRGAVSYEQYF
TGTGCCAGCAGTTTAGGGCGGGGGGCCGTCTCCTACGAGCAGTACTTC
>TRBV4-1|-|-|13|TRBJ1-6
CASSRRGNSPLHF
TGCGCCAGCAGCCGCCGAGGGAATTCACCCCTCCACTTT
>TRBV10-3|TRBD1|few|14|TRBJ2-5
CAISESTGVETQYF
TGTGCCATCAGTGAGTCGACAGGGGTAGAGACCCAGTACTTC
>TRBV7-2|-|many|14|TRBJ2-3
CASSEMESADTQYF
TGTGCCAGCAGCGAGATGGAGTCGGCAGATACGCAGTATTTT
>TRBV7-2|-|-|14|TRBJ2-5
CASSLEVFEETQYF
TGTGCCAGCAGCTTAGAGGTGTTTGAGGAGACCCAGTACTTC